This T cell receptor (beta chain) was sequenced during a study of breast tumors, draining lymph nodes, adjacent tissues. The study's findings and limits: The data were judged consistent with most tumor T cells coming from lymph node and expanding in tumor.

Concerning this clonotype itself: Its antigen remains unidentified.

The V gene's germline CDR1 is LNHDA and CDR2 SQIVND (reference sequence). This CDR3 spans 14 amino acids. V was trimmed by 5 bases and J by 7 bases, leaving 12 bases between them. Each CDR3 protein is one row after TCRdb ran MiXCR on the multiplex PCR reads. The data show tens of thousands of distinct CDR3 sequences, with 58% seen just once and 14% held by the top ten. The chain links TRBV19 to TRBJ1-6; TRBD1 might be the D (6 bases). Sequencing was done on a sample of breast tumor tissue. The clonotype originates from a female donor with breast cancer. Some clones in this sample may be carry-over from other donors' samples. CDR3 sequence: CASSPPGVNSPLHF. The CDR3 DNA reads TGTGCCAGTAGTCCGCCAGGGGTCAATTCACCCCTCCACTTT.